These 13 T cell receptor beta chains share one sample of origin, sequenced in a study of T cells in Graves' hyperthyroidism and ophthalmopathy. TCR beta CDR3 region amplification was performed from RNA transcripts. HTBI primers drove first-round RT-PCR of the TCR CDR3. From the multiplex PCR reads, TCRdb called clonotypes with MiXCR, one entry per CDR3 protein. The table lists roughly 750,000 distinct CDR3 sequences, about 17% of them singletons. Source material: blood. The receptor source for this set is a man aged 18 to 30 with Graves' hyperthyroidism.

The chain combines TRBV7-2 with TRBJ2-3, with TRBD2 identical over 8 bases. Per the germline V gene, CDR1 is SGHTA and CDR2 is FQGNSA. Trimming cost V 1 base and J 2 bases; bases outside gene matches: 5. This CDR3 is 16 amino acids long. This CDR3 is CASSLGTSRITDTQYF. For the CDR3, the DNA is TGTGCCAGCAGCTTAGGGACTAGCCGAATCACAGATACGCAGTATTTT.

This clonotype was found many times. The CDR3 sequence: CASSYDSPEETQYF. The CDR3 bases are TGTGCCAGCTCCTATGACTCCCCTGAAGAGACCCAGTACTTC. V is TRBV6-2 or TRBV6-3 and J is TRBJ2-5, with D unresolved. V gave up 8 bases and J gave up 3 bases, with 16 bases separating them. The CDR3 is made up of 14 amino acids. The germline gives CDR1 MNHEY, CDR2 SVGEGT.

The chain has TRBV6-2 or TRBV6-3 and TRBJ2-3; maybe TRBD2 (5 bases). Germline values: CDR1 MNHEY, CDR2 SVGEGT. The V gene lost 10 bases and the J gene lost 2 bases, with 16 bases spanning the gap. The CDR3 length is 14 residues. Written as DNA, the CDR3 is TGTGCCATCAAACGAGCGGAACTCACAGATACGCAGTATTTT. It specifies CAIKRAELTDTQYF.

The J gene is TRBJ2-3, the V gene TRBV2, with TRBD2 identical over 8 bases. The germline CDR1 and CDR2 sequences are SNHLY and FYNNEI. The V segment lost 6 bases and the J segment 1 base; nucleotides outside the gene matches: 24. The CDR3 is 21 amino acids. The CDR3 is CASRTPLEAGAGARGTDTQYF. Written as DNA, the CDR3 is TGTGCCAGCAGGACCCCCCTCGAGGCGGGAGCGGGGGCGAGAGGCACAGATACGCAGTATTTT. Filled out from reference TRBV2 and TRBJ2-3, the complete variable domain reads EPEVTQTPSHQVTQMGQEVILRCVPISNHLYFYWYRQILGQKVEFLVSFYNNEISEKSEIFDDQFSVERPDGSNFTLKIRSTKLEDSAMYFCASRTPLEAGAGARGTDTQYFGPGTRLTVL.

This clonotype appeared many times. The chain uses TRBV20-1 and TRBJ2-1, with a tentative D call TRBD1 (5 bases). Germline V gene lookup returns CDR1 DFQATT and CDR2 SNEGSKA (reference sequence). CDR3 length: 12 amino acids. Trimming took 3 bases from V and 6 from J, leaving 9 bases between them. The CDR3 bases are TGCAGTGCTAGTCAGGGTTTCAATGAGCAGTTCTTC. It encodes CSASQGFNEQFF.

This clonotype turned up a few times. The V and J genes are TRBV30 and TRBJ2-7; D is ambiguous. Germline values: CDR1 GTSNPN, CDR2 SVGIG (reference sequence). Trimming took 5 bases from V and 3 from J, leaving 8 bases between them. This CDR3 spans 11 amino acids. In DNA form, the CDR3 reads TGTGCCTGGGATACCCTCTACGAGCAGTACTTC. Residues: CAWDTLYEQYF. Together with reference TRBV30 and TRBJ2-7, the CDR3 gives the full variable domain: SQTIHQWPATLVQPVGSPLSLECTVEGTSNPNLYWYRQAAGRGLQLLFYSVGIGQISSEVPQNLSASRPQDRQFILSSKKLLLSDSGFYLCAWDTLYEQYFGPGTRLTVT.

Many counts were recorded for this clonotype. V is TRBV12-3 or TRBV12-4 and J is TRBJ2-7, with D uncertain. CDR3 length equals 15 residues. V lost 3 bases, J lost 1 base, and 13 bases lay in between. CDR3 sequence (DNA): TGTGCCAGCAGTTTTGGGCAGTCGGCATCCTACGAGCAGTACTTC. Translating it yields CASSFGQSASYEQYF.

This clonotype was seen more than once but under ten times. J is TRBJ2-5 and V is TRBV7-9, with unresolved D. Looked up from germline, CDR1 is SEHNR and CDR2 is FQNEAQ (reference sequence). The CDR3 contains 13 residues. V was pared by 5 bases and J by 5 bases, with 12 bases between. The CDR3 here is CASSTETGETQYF. The CDR3 coding sequence is TGTGCCAGCAGCACCGAGACGGGTGAGACCCAGTACTTC.

The chain is built from TRBV6-1 and TRBJ2-7; the match to TRBD1 covers 7 bases. This CDR3 has 14 residues. V was pared by 7 bases and J by 2 bases, with 8 bases of the junction left unmatched. Germline V gene sequence: CDR1 MNHNS, CDR2 SASEGT. The CDR3 nucleotides read TGTGCCAGCACCCCGGGACAGAGTCCCTACGAGCAGTACTTC. Encoded protein: CASTPGQSPYEQYF.

V and J are TRBV3-1 and TRBJ1-6; 10 bases agree with TRBD1. Germline V CDR1 and CDR2: LGHDT, YNNKEL (reference sequence). V lost 7 bases to trimming and J lost 13 bases; unmatched junction nucleotides: 31. CDR3 length: 21 residues. DNA for the CDR3: TGTGCCAGCACCTTCGGGACAGGGGCATGGAGTTGGTTTAGCGGAGTAGCGCCCCTCCACTTT. It codes for CASTFGTGAWSWFSGVAPLHF.

In regard to this clonotype: A read error may account for a junction end that differs from germline. V gene TRBV20-1 combines with J gene TRBJ1-5; the D is unclear. The CDR3 spans 13 residues. Germline assignment: CDR1 DFQATT and CDR2 SNEGSKA (reference sequence). CDR3 protein: CRASFQGNQPQHF. The CDR3 nucleotides are TGCAGGGCTAGTTTTCAGGGCAATCAGCCCCAGCATTTT.

In its sample, this clonotype was seen many times. The J gene is TRBJ1-1, the V gene TRBV12-3 or TRBV12-4; D is uncertain. V was clipped by 4 bases and J by 1 base, with 13 bases between them. CDR3 length: 15 amino acids. CDR3 loop: CASSSGPIGNTEAFF. The DNA of the CDR3 is TGTGCCAGCAGTTCCGGGCCAATAGGGAACACTGAAGCTTTCTTT.

The rearrangement uses TRBV30 and TRBJ2-3, with TRBD2 matching over 12 bases. The V gene end was trimmed by 3 bases and the J gene end by 6 bases; junction bases not matched to a gene: 4. CDR3 length: 14 residues. CDR1 GTSNPN and CDR2 SVGIG come from the germline V gene (reference sequence). CDR3 bases: TGTGCCTGGAGGACTAGCGGGAGATCCGATACGCAGTATTTT. This translates into CAWRTSGRSDTQYF.